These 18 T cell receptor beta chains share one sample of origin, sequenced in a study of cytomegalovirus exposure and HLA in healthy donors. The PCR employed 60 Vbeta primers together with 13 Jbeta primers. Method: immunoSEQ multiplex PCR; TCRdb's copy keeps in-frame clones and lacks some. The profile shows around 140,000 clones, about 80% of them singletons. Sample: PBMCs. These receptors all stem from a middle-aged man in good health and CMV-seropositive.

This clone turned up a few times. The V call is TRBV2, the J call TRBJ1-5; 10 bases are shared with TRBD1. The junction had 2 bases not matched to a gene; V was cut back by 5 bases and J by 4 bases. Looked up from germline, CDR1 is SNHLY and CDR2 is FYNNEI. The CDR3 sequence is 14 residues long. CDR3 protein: CASSRGQGNQPQHF. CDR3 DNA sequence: TGTGCCAGCAGTAGGGGACAGGGGAATCAGCCCCAGCATTTT.

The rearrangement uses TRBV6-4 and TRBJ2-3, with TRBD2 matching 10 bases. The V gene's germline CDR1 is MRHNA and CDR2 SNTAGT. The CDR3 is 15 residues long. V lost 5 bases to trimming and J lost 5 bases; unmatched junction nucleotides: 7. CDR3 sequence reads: CASSYLAGAKDTQYF. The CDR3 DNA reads TGTGCCAGCAGTTACCTAGCGGGAGCCAAAGATACGCAGTATTTT.

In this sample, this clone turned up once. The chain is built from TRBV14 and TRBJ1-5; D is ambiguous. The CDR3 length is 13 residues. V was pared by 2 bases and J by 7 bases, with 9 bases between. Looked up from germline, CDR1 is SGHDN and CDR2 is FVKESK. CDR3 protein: CASSQTPGQPQHF. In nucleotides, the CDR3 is TGTGCCAGCAGCCAAACCCCCGGGCAGCCCCAGCATTTT.

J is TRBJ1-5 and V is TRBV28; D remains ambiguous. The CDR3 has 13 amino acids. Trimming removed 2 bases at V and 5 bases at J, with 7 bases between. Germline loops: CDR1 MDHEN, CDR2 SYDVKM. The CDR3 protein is CASSLDIYQPQHF. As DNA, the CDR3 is TGTGCCAGCAGTTTAGACATCTATCAGCCCCAGCATTTT.

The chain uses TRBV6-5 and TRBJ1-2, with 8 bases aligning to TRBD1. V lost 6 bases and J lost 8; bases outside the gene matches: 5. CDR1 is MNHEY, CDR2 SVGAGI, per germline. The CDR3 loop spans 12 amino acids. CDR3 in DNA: TGTGCCAGCAGACATGGACAGGGAGGCTACACCTTC. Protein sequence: CASRHGQGGYTF.

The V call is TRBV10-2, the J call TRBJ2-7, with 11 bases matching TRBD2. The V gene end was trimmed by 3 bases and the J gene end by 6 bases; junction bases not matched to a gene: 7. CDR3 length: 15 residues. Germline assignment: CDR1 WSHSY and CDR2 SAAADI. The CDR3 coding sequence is TGCGCCAGCAGTGATCCGGGACTAGCGGCCCCCGAGCAGTACTTC. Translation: CASSDPGLAAPEQYF.

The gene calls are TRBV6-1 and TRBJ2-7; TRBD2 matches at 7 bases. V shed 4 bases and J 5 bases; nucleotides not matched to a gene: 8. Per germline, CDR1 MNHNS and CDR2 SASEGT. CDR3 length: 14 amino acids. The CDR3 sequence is CASSGPLGRDEQYF. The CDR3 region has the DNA TGTGCCAGCAGTGGGCCCTTGGGGAGGGACGAGCAGTACTTC.

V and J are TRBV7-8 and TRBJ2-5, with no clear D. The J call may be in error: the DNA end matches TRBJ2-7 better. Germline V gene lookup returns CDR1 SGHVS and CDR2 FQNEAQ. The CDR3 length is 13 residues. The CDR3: CASSSALHYEQYF. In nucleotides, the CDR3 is TGTGCCAGCAGCTCCGCATTACACTACGAGCAGTACTTC.

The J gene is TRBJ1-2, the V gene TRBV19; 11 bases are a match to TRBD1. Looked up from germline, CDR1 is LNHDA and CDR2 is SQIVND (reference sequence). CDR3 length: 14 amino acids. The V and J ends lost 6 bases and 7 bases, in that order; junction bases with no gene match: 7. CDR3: CASRPPGQGVGYTF. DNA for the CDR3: TGTGCCAGTAGACCTCCGGGACAGGGGGTTGGCTACACCTTC. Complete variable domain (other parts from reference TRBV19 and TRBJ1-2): DGGITQSPKYLFRKEGQNVTLSCEQNLNHDAMYWYRQDPGQGLRLIYYSQIVNDFQKGDIAEGYSVSREKKESFPLTVTSAQKNPTAFYLCASRPPGQGVGYTFGSGTRLTVV.

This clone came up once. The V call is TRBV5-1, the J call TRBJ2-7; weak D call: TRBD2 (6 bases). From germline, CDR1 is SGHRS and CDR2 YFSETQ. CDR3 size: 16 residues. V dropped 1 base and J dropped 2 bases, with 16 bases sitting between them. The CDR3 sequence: CASSLTSAGGTYEQYF. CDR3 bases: TGCGCCAGCAGCTTGACCTCTGCAGGAGGGACCTACGAGCAGTACTTC.

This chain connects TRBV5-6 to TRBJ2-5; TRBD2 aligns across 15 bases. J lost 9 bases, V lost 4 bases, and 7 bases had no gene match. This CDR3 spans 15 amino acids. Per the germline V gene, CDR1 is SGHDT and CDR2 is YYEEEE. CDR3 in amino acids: CASSAPGLAGGPQYF. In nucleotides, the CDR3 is TGTGCCAGCAGCGCACCAGGACTAGCGGGGGGGCCCCAGTACTTC.

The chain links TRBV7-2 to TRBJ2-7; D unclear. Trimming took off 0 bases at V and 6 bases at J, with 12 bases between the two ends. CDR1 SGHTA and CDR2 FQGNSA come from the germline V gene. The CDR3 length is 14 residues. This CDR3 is CASSLAASQVEQYF. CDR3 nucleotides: TGTGCCAGCAGCTTAGCGGCCTCCCAGGTCGAGCAGTACTTC.

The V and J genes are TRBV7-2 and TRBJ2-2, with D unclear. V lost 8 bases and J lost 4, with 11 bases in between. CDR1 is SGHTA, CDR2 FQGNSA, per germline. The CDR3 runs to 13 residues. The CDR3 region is CASAAQVTGELFF. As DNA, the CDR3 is TGTGCCAGCGCCGCCCAGGTCACCGGGGAGCTGTTTTTT.

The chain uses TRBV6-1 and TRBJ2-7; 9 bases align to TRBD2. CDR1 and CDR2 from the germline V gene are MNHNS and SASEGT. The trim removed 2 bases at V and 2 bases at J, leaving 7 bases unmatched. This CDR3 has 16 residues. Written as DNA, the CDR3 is TGTGCCAGCAGTGAAACCTCTAGCGGGATTCCCTACGAGCAGTACTTC. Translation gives CASSETSSGIPYEQYF.

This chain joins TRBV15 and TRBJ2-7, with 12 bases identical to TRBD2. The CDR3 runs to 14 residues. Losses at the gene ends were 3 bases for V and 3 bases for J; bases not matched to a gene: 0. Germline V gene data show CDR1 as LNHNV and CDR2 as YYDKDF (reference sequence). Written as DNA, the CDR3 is TGTGCCACCAGCAGGACTAGCGGGAGCTACGAGCAGTACTTC. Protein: CATSRTSGSYEQYF.

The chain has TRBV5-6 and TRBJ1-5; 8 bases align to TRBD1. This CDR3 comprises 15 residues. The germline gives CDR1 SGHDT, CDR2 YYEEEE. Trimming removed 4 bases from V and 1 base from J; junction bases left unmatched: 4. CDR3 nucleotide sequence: TGTGCCAGCAGCCCCTGGGACAGGAGCAATCAGCCCCAGCATTTT. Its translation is CASSPWDRSNQPQHF.

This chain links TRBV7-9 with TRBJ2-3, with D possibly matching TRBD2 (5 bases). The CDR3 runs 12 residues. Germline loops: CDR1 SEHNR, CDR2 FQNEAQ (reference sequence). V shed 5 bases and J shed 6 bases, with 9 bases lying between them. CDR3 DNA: TGTGCCAGCAGCGAGGACTTGGATACGCAGTATTTT. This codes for CASSEDLDTQYF.

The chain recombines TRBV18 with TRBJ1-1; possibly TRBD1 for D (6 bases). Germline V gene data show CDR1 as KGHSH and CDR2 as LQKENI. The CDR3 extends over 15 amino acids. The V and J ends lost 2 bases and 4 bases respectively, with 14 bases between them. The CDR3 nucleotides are TGTGCCAGCTCACCAGCGGGGGGCGCGGGCACTGAAGCTTTCTTT. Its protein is CASSPAGGAGTEAFF.